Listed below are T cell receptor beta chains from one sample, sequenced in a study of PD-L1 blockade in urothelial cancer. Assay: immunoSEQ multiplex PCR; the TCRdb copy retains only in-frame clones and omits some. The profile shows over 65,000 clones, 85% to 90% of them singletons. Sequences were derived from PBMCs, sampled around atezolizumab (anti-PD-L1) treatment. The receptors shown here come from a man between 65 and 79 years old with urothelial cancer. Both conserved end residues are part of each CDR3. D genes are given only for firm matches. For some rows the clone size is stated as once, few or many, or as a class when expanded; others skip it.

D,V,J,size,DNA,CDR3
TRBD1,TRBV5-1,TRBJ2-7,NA,TGCGCCAGCAGCCCGGGGACAGCCTCCTACGAGCAGTACTTC,CASSPGTASYEQYF
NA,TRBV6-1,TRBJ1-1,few,TGTGCCAGCAGTGAATATGGCCAGGGGTTTGCTTTCTTT,CASSEYGQGFAFF
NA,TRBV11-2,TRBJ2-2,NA,TGTGCCAGCAGCTTAGCCCCCCGACAGGCCAACACCGGGGAGCTGTTTTTT,CASSLAPRQANTGELFF
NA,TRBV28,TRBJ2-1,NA,TGTGCCAGCAGTTTAACGTTGCAGGGTGAGCAGTTCTTC,CASSLTLQGEQFF
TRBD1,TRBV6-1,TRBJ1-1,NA,TGTGCCAGCAGTGAGAGGCAGGGGGCAAGGGGCACTGAAGCTTTCTTT,CASSERQGARGTEAFF
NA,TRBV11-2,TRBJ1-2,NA,TGTGCCAGCAGCTTCCAGGGAGGTGGCTACACCTTC,CASSFQGGGYTF
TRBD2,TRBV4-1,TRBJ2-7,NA,TGCGCCAGCAGCGAGGGGACTAGCGGACTTCCCTACGAGCAGTACTTC,CASSEGTSGLPYEQYF
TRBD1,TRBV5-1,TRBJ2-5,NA,TGCGCCAGCGGGACAGACCCAGGGGGCGCCGGGACCCAGTACTTC,CASGTDPGGAGTQYF
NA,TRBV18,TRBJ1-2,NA,TGTGCCAGCTCACCGACCAGGGGTAACTATGGCTACACCTTC,CASSPTRGNYGYTF
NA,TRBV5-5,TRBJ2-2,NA,TGTGCCAGCAGCTTGGCAGGGACCGGGGAGCTGTTTTTT,CASSLAGTGELFF
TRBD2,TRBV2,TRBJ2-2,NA,TGTGCCAGCAGCGGGGGACTAGCGAGGGCCGGGGAGCTGTTTTTT,CASSGGLARAGELFF
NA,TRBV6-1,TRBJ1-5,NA,TGTGCCAGCAAAGGGGATAGCAATCAGCCCCAGCATTTT,CASKGDSNQPQHF
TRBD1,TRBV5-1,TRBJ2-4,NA,TGCGCCAGCAGCTCCGATTCCGGACAGGGGTTAGCCAAAAACATTCAGTACTTC,CASSSDSGQGLAKNIQYF
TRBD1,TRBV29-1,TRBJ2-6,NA,TGCAGCGTAGGGACAGGCTCTGGGGCCAACGTCCTGACTTTC,CSVGTGSGANVLTF
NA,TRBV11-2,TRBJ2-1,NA,TGTGCCAGCAGCTCCCCGGATACGGGGAGGCAGTTCTTC,CASSSPDTGRQFF
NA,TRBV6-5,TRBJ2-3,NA,TGTGCCAGCAGTTACGGAGCTAGCGTAACAGATACGCAGTATTTT,CASSYGASVTDTQYF
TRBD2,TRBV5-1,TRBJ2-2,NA,TGCGCCAGCAGCTTGGATTTCGGACTAGCGTCCACCGGGGAGCTGTTTTTT,CASSLDFGLASTGELFF
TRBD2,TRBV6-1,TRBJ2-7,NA,TGTGCCAGCAGGCGGACTAGCGGGAGATACGAGCAGTACTTC,CASRRTSGRYEQYF
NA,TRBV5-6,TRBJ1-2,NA,TGTGCCAGCAGCTTGGTGGAGGGGAGGAGGGCTTATGGCTACACCTTC,CASSLVEGRRAYGYTF
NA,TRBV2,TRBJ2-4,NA,TGTGCCAGCAGTGAAACGGGAGCCAAAAACATTCAGTACTTC,CASSETGAKNIQYF
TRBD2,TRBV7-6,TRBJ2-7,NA,TGTGCCAGCAGCTTAACCGATACGGGAGGCTTCGAGCAGTACTTC,CASSLTDTGGFEQYF
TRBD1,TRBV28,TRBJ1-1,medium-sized,TGTGCCAGCAGTGAGGGGGCCGGGACTGAAGCTTTCTTT,CASSEGAGTEAFF
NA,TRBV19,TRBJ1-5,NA,TGTGCCAGTAGTGGCAACGGGGGCAATCAGCCCCAGCATTTT,CASSGNGGNQPQHF
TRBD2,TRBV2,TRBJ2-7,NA,TGTGCCAGCAGTGAGATGGGTGCGGGAGGGCCCAACGAGCAGTACTTC,CASSEMGAGGPNEQYF
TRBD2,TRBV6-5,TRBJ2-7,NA,TGTGCCAGCAGTCGACTAGCGGGATTGTACGAGCAGTACTTC,CASSRLAGLYEQYF
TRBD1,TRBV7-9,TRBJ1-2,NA,TGTGCCAGCAGCTTACTTACCAGCAGGGGGTCGGGATATAATGGCTACACCTTC,CASSLLTSRGSGYNGYTF
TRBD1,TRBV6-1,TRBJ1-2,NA,TGTGCCAGCAGTGCCTCACAGGGGTCCTATGGCTACACCTTC,CASSASQGSYGYTF
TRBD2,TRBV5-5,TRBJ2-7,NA,TGTGCCAGCAGCCCTCAAGGGAGCGGGAGGGCCAAGCAGTACTTC,CASSPQGSGRAKQYF
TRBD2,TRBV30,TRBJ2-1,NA,TGTGCCTGGAGTCCACTAGCGGGCAGCTCCTACAATGAGCAGTTCTTC,CAWSPLAGSSYNEQFF
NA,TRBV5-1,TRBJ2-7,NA,TGCGCCAGCAGTCCCCAGGGTTACGAGCAGTACTTC,CASSPQGYEQYF
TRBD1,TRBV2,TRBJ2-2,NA,TGTGCCAGCAGTGAGGGACAGGGGTGGACCGGGGAGCTGTTTTTT,CASSEGQGWTGELFF
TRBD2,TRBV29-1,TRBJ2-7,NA,TGCAGCGTTGATTGGGGGTCGGGGGGCGAGCAGTACTTC,CSVDWGSGGEQYF
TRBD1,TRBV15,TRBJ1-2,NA,TGTGCCACCAGCAGAGGAGGGCTCCGGGACAGGGGTCATGGCTACACCTTC,CATSRGGLRDRGHGYTF
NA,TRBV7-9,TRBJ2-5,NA,TGTGCCAGCAAAAGTATCAGGCAAGAGACCCAGTACTTC,CASKSIRQETQYF
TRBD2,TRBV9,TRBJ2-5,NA,TGTGCCAGCAGCCCTCAACTAGCGGGAGGGGAGACCCAGTACTTC,CASSPQLAGGETQYF
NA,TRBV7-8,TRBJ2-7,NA,TGTGCCAGCAGCCCCCTCTACGAGCAGTACTTC,CASSPLYEQYF
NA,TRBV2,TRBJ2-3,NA,TGTGCCAGCAGTGGGCTAGCGAGCACAGATACGCAGTATTTT,CASSGLASTDTQYF
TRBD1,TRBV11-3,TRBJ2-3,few,TGTGCCAGCAGCCCACGGGACAGGGGGCGAGAGGCGCAGTATTTT,CASSPRDRGREAQYF
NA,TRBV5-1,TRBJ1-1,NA,TGCGCCAGCAGCTTGGCCGGGGTAGGGATTATGAACACTGAAGCTTTCTTT,CASSLAGVGIMNTEAFF
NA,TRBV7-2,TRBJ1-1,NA,TGTGCCAGCAGCTTCCATCAGAACACTGAAGCTTTCTTT,CASSFHQNTEAFF
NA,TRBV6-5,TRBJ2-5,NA,TGTGCCAGCAGTTACTCGCTCCAGGGGCAAGAGACCCAGTACTTC,CASSYSLQGQETQYF
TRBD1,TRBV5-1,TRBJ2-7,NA,TGCGCCAGCAGCCTCAGAGACAGGGGGGTCGACGAGCAGTACTTC,CASSLRDRGVDEQYF
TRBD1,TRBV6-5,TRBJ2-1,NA,TGTGCCAGCAGACCTCTACCCAGACAGGGTGAGTTCTTC,CASRPLPRQGEFF
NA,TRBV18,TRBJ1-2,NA,TGTGCCAGCTCACCCGGACAGAAACACTATGGCTACACCTTC,CASSPGQKHYGYTF
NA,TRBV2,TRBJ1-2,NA,TGTGCCAGCGCCCCCGACAGGAACTATGGCTACACCTTC,CASAPDRNYGYTF
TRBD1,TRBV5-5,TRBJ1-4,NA,TGTGCCAGCAGCTCGGGACAGGGGTCCGAAAAACTGTTTTTT,CASSSGQGSEKLFF